These 20 T cell receptor beta chains originate from one sample sequenced in a study of TIL therapy for anti-PD-1-resistant metastatic lung cancer. This was the immunoSEQ v3 assay. Clones were read by immunoSEQ multiplex PCR, and TCRdb kept only the in-frame ones, dropping some. The data contain roughly 11,000 clones, nearly 80% of them singletons. Time point denoted: pre-treatment sample, taken before nivolumab and TIL therapy. Here the sequenced sample was blood, taken at baseline. These receptors all come from a person aged 25 to 79 with non-small cell lung cancer.

The V call is TRBV6-4, the J call TRBJ2-2; 8 nucleotides match TRBD2. V trimming: 3 bases; J trimming: 6 bases; junction bases outside the gene matches: 3. This CDR3 comprises 14 residues. Per the germline V gene, CDR1 is MRHNA and CDR2 is SNTAGT. DNA of the CDR3: TGTGCCAGCAGTGAGGGACTAGACGCCGGGGAGCTGTTTTTT. Translating it yields CASSEGLDAGELFF.

The chain couples TRBV9 to TRBJ2-6; 7 nucleotides align to TRBD2. The length of the CDR3 is 16 residues. Unmatched junction bases numbered 0, after V lost 0 bases and J lost 0 bases. Germline V gene sequence: CDR1 SGDLS, CDR2 YYNGEE. CDR3 region: CASSVGEGSGANVLTF. The CDR3 DNA reads TGTGCCAGCAGCGTAGGGGAGGGCTCTGGGGCCAACGTCCTGACTTTC.

This clone was counted between two and nine times. This chain connects TRBV6-4 to TRBJ2-6; 7 bases match TRBD1. V was pared by 5 bases and J by 0 bases, with 1 base of the junction left unmatched. Germline V gene sequence: CDR1 MRHNA, CDR2 SNTAGT. The CDR3 totals 15 residues. This chain's CDR3 is CASSRDSSGANVLTF. DNA for the CDR3: TGTGCCAGCAGTCGGGACAGCTCTGGGGCCAACGTCCTGACTTTC.

This chain connects TRBV7-6 to TRBJ1-3; D gene uncertain. This CDR3 region has 16 residues. Trimming removed 2 bases from V and 2 bases from J, with 13 bases in between. Germline V gene sequence: CDR1 SGHVS, CDR2 FNYEAQ. The CDR3: CASSLLVGGTGNTIYF. DNA of the CDR3: TGTGCCAGCAGCTTATTGGTGGGAGGGACTGGAAACACCATATATTTT.

The rearrangement joins TRBV6-1 to TRBJ2-6; D not certain. Per the germline V gene, CDR1 is MNHNS and CDR2 is SASEGT. The CDR3 sequence is 15 residues long. Trimming left V 0 bases short and J 4 bases short, with 7 bases between. The CDR3 here is CASSEADSGANVLTF. The DNA of the CDR3 is TGTGCCAGCAGTGAAGCAGATTCGGGGGCCAACGTCCTGACTTTC.

This rearrangement joins TRBV27 to TRBJ2-7; weak D call: TRBD1 (5 bases). Trimming left V 8 bases short and J 2 bases short, with 13 bases between. The germline gives CDR1 MNHEY, CDR2 SMNVEV (reference sequence). The length of the CDR3 is 13 residues. The CDR3 sequence: CASRGAGPYEQYF. The CDR3 nucleotides read TGTGCCAGCCGTGGGGCCGGCCCCTACGAGCAGTACTTC.

This clone was recorded a few times. The CDR3 DNA follows: TGTGCCAGCAGTCAAGGACTAGCGGGAGTGTTCCCCTACGAGCAGTACTTC. Its translation: CASSQGLAGVFPYEQYF. The chain combines TRBV6-1 with TRBJ2-7, with 13 bases matching TRBD2. The germline gives CDR1 MNHNS, CDR2 SASEGT. Losses at the gene ends were 5 bases for V and 2 bases for J; bases not matched to a gene: 9. The CDR3 length is 17 residues.

The rearrangement uses TRBV5-4 and TRBJ2-3; D perhaps matches TRBD2 (6 bases). In germline, CDR1 is SGHNT, CDR2 YYREEE (reference sequence). The V end lost 1 base, the J end lost 7 bases, and 16 bases lay between the germline ends. This CDR3 has 15 amino acids. CDR3 sequence (DNA): TGTGCCAGCAGCTTGCCGGGAGTGGCACAGAATACGCAGTATTTT. This translates into CASSLPGVAQNTQYF.

This clone has a single count. The chain carries TRBV7-6 and TRBJ2-5, with 8 bases lining up with TRBD2. The CDR3 sequence is 15 residues long. Germline trimming cut 4 bases from V and 4 bases from J; bases unmatched to any gene: 8. Germline assignment: CDR1 SGHVS and CDR2 FNYEAQ. This CDR3 is CASSSGLAGRETQYF. CDR3 nucleotide sequence: TGTGCCAGCAGCTCCGGACTAGCAGGGAGAGAGACCCAGTACTTC.

This clone was counted a few times. J is TRBJ2-7 and V is TRBV4-1; TRBD1 is a possible D gene (5 bases). This CDR3 region has 15 residues. Trimming took off 1 base at V and 1 base at J, with 11 bases between the two ends. Germline CDR1 reads MGHRA; CDR2 reads YSYEKL. The DNA of the CDR3 is TGCGCCAGCAGCCAAGCATCACAGGCTTCCTACGAGCAGTACTTC. Protein sequence: CASSQASQASYEQYF.

The rearrangement uses TRBV18 and TRBJ2-1; no clear D gene. CDR3 length: 14 amino acids. The germline CDR1 and CDR2 sequences are KGHSH and LQKENI. V gave up 0 bases and J gave up 6 bases, with 9 bases separating them. The CDR3 loop reads CASSPPEKGNEQFF. Here the CDR3 DNA reads TGTGCCAGCTCACCACCAGAAAAGGGCAATGAGCAGTTCTTC.

The chain employs TRBV10-3 and TRBJ2-7, with 8 bases lining up with TRBD1. CDR1 and CDR2 (germline): ENHRY, SYGVKD. With V trimmed by 2 bases and J by 5 bases, 8 bases remained unmatched. This CDR3 comprises 15 residues. The CDR3 region is CAISEPRTGSNEQYF. CDR3 sequence (DNA): TGTGCCATCAGTGAGCCGCGGACAGGGTCTAACGAGCAGTACTTC.

The gene calls are TRBV2 and TRBJ2-1; 14 bases line up with TRBD2. V lost 6 bases to trimming and J lost 9 bases; unmatched junction nucleotides: 10. There are 16 residues in the CDR3. CDR1 is SNHLY and CDR2 is FYNNEI in the germline V gene. The CDR3 region has the DNA TGTGCCAGCAGGGGGACTAGCGGGAGCGTAGGGGGTGAGCAGTTCTTC. Its protein product is CASRGTSGSVGGEQFF.

The chain is built from TRBV5-5 and TRBJ2-1; 7 positions agree with TRBD2. There are 20 residues in the CDR3. The germline CDR1 and CDR2 sequences are SGHKS and YYEKEE (reference sequence). Germline trimming cut 5 bases from V and 2 bases from J; bases unmatched to any gene: 22. The CDR3 reads CASSSTGVAQWAGAYNEQFF. DNA of the CDR3: TGTGCCAGCAGTTCGACCGGGGTGGCGCAATGGGCGGGAGCCTACAATGAGCAGTTCTTC.

The rearrangement links TRBV9 to TRBJ2-5; 7 nucleotides align to TRBD2. The last part of the DNA fits TRBJ2-7 better; the J call may be wrong. CDR3 length: 15 residues. The germline gives CDR1 SGDLS, CDR2 YYNGEE. For the CDR3, the DNA is TGTGCCAGCAGCGCGACTAGCCAGAGCTCCTACGAGCAGTACTTC. Translating gives CASSATSQSSYEQYF.

In this sample, this clone turned up a few times. V and J are TRBV4-1 and TRBJ2-7; D is unclear. The CDR3 length is 14 residues. V lost 1 base and J 1 base, leaving 8 bases between the germline ends. Germline V gives CDR1 MGHRA, CDR2 YSYEKL. The CDR3 sequence is CASSQGRTSYEQYF. The DNA of the CDR3 is TGCGCCAGCAGCCAAGGACGGACGTCCTACGAGCAGTACTTC.

The V call is TRBV19, the J call TRBJ2-7; 7 nucleotides agree with TRBD2. CDR3 size: 13 residues. V was pared by 10 bases and J by 6 bases, with 12 bases of the junction left unmatched. The germline V gene has CDR1 LNHDA and CDR2 SQIVND (reference sequence). The CDR3 DNA follows: TGTGCCACCCAGCGGGCGGGGAGGGGCGAGCAGTACTTC. As protein: CATQRAGRGEQYF.

The genes are TRBV5-4 and TRBJ1-1; a weak D match, TRBD1 (5 bases). This CDR3 region has 14 residues. CDR1 is SGHNT and CDR2 is YYREEE in the germline V gene (reference sequence). V was clipped by 0 bases and J by 0 bases, with 6 bases between them. CDR3 loop: CASSLGGVNTEAFF. Written as DNA, the CDR3 is TGTGCCAGCAGCTTGGGAGGGGTGAACACTGAAGCTTTCTTT.

This clone was picked up a small number of times. This sequence joins TRBV2 and TRBJ2-7; TRBD1 is a possible D gene (6 bases). The CDR3 covers 15 residues. In germline, CDR1 is SNHLY, CDR2 FYNNEI. V lost 5 bases and J 0 bases, leaving 14 bases between the germline ends. The CDR3 protein is CASSKDSLYSYEQYF. CDR3 DNA sequence: TGTGCCAGCAGTAAGGACAGTCTTTACTCCTACGAGCAGTACTTC.

The V call is TRBV5-4, the J call TRBJ1-1, with TRBD1 matching over 8 bases. Per germline, CDR1 SGHNT and CDR2 YYREEE (reference sequence). CDR3 length: 14 amino acids. Trimming removed 4 bases from V and 11 bases from J; junction bases left unmatched: 13. The chain's CDR3 is CASSNPSANRGAFF. The CDR3 nucleotides read TGTGCCAGCAGCAATCCCTCAGCGAACAGGGGGGCTTTCTTT.